The 15 T cell receptor beta chains in this list originate from one sample, sequenced in a study of shared clonotypes between healthy human individuals. TCRdb's copy holds only in-frame clones and misses some; the assay was immunoSEQ multiplex PCR. The table lists about 1.1 million clones, roughly 80% of them singletons, with almost 0.9% in the top ten. Sequencing used memory CD4+ T cells from PBMCs. Stated subset: CD45RA-negative fraction. The receptors derive from a man in his late teens or twenties in good health. Some clones in this sample may be carry-over from other donors' samples.

V is TRBV7-2 and J is TRBJ2-5; maybe TRBD2 (6 bases). The end of the DNA fits TRBJ2-7 better, so the J call may be wrong. This CDR3 is 16 amino acids long. CDR1 and CDR2 (germline): SGHTA, FQGNSA. The CDR3 reads CASSSEAAGGAYEQYF. CDR3 DNA: TGTGCCAGCAGCTCGGAGGCAGCGGGTGGGGCCTACGAGCAGTACTTC.

Notes on this clone: This may come from a read error, since a much larger clone is one base off. In DNA, the CDR3 is TGCAGCGCATCGTACAGAAACAATCAGCCCCAGCATTTT. This encodes CSASYRNNQPQHF. The rearrangement joins TRBV29-1 to TRBJ1-5; D unclear. CDR1 and CDR2 from the germline V gene are SQVTM and ANQGSEA. The CDR3 runs to 13 residues. Trimming pared 7 bases from V and 3 bases from J, leaving 13 bases between.

This clone has only a few counts. This chain links TRBV5-4 with TRBJ2-3, with 16 positions matching TRBD2. Trimming cost V 4 bases and J 5 bases; bases outside gene matches: 7. Germline CDR1 SGHNT, CDR2 YYREEE (reference sequence). The CDR3 is made up of 17 amino acids. The CDR3 DNA sequence: TGTGCCAGCAGCCCCGGGACTAGCGGGAGGGCCGAAGATACGCAGTATTTT. It is translated as CASSPGTSGRAEDTQYF.

This clone was recorded once. This chain links TRBV19 with TRBJ1-5; 7 bases agree with TRBD1. V lost 4 bases to trimming and J lost 1 base; unmatched junction nucleotides: 10. Germline CDR1 is LNHDA and CDR2 is SQIVND (reference sequence). CDR3 length: 17 amino acids. CDR3 nucleotides: TGTGCCAGTAGTACTCGGACAGGAATGTGGAGCAATCAGCCCCAGCATTTT. This encodes CASSTRTGMWSNQPQHF.

This clone was picked up one time. V and J are TRBV29-1 and TRBJ2-2; no clear D. This CDR3 contains 12 residues. Trimming stripped 7 bases from V and 8 bases from J, with 14 bases between. The germline V gene has CDR1 SQVTM and CDR2 ANQGSEA. CDR3 nucleotide sequence: TGCAGCGCCCGAAAACTATTGGGGGAGCTGTTTTTT. Its protein product is CSARKLLGELFF.

This clone was observed once. The J gene is TRBJ1-5, the V gene TRBV19; D not resolved. Germline V gives CDR1 LNHDA, CDR2 SQIVND (reference sequence). CDR3 length equals 13 residues. V was shortened by 6 bases and J by 5 bases, with 11 bases between the two germline ends. CDR3 bases: TGTGCCAGTAGGTGGGAAGACCATCAGCCCCAGCATTTT. It specifies CASRWEDHQPQHF.

The chain has TRBV4-1 and TRBJ2-5, with 8 bases identical to TRBD1. The CDR3 is made up of 15 amino acids. Germline V lookup: CDR1 MGHRA, CDR2 YSYEKL. Losses at the gene ends were 7 bases for V and 1 base for J; bases not matched to a gene: 8. The CDR3 spells CASMRTGLTQETQYF. DNA for the CDR3: TGCGCCAGCATGCGGACAGGGTTGACCCAAGAGACCCAGTACTTC.

The chain employs TRBV7-3 and TRBJ2-7; perhaps D is TRBD1 or TRBD2 (6 bases each). Germline V gene lookup returns CDR1 SGHTA and CDR2 FQGTGA. V was cut by 4 bases and J by 12 bases, with 19 bases left in between. The CDR3 has 13 residues. The CDR3 region is CASSSSVGGRRYF. The CDR3, as DNA: TGTGCCAGCAGCTCGTCGGTCGGGGGCCGAAGGTACTTC.

This clone showed up just a few times. This sequence joins TRBV5-4 and TRBJ1-2, with TRBD1 identical over 7 bases. Germline V gene sequence: CDR1 SGHNT, CDR2 YYREEE (reference sequence). The CDR3 spans 14 residues. The V gene end was trimmed by 3 bases and the J gene end by 3 bases; junction bases not matched to a gene: 5. CDR3 sequence reads: CASSYTGADYGYTF. CDR3 sequence (DNA): TGTGCCAGCAGCTATACAGGGGCAGACTATGGCTACACCTTC.

With respect to this clone: This clone may be a read error of a much larger clone one base away. The rearrangement links TRBV28 to TRBJ1-2, with D uncertain. The CDR3 sequence is 11 residues long. Deletions cut 4 bases from V and 4 bases from J, with 4 bases between. Per germline, CDR1 MDHEN and CDR2 SYDVKM. The CDR3 bases are TGTGCCAGCAGTTACGTCTATGGCTACACCTTC. This sequence encodes CASSYVYGYTF.

The genes are TRBV2 and TRBJ2-3; 10 bases agree with TRBD2. V lost 6 bases to trimming and J lost 3 bases; unmatched junction nucleotides: 6. The CDR3 totals 15 residues. Germline CDR1 is SNHLY and CDR2 is FYNNEI. CDR3 nucleotide sequence: TGTGCCAGCAGGAGCGGACTAGCGGCAACAGATACGCAGTATTTT. Its translation is CASRSGLAATDTQYF.

In regard to this clone: Other DNA sequences within the sample encode an identical CDR3. The chain uses TRBV10-1 and TRBJ2-5; D not certain. Germline V gene lookup returns CDR1 WNHNN and CDR2 SYGVQD (reference sequence). V dropped 5 bases and J dropped 1 base, with 8 bases sitting between them. The CDR3 consists of 13 residues. The CDR3 spells CASSRQVQETQYF. CDR3 DNA: TGCGCCAGCAGTAGACAAGTCCAAGAGACCCAGTACTTC.

The chain carries TRBV28 and TRBJ2-5, with a possible D match to TRBD2 (5 bases). Trimming shortened V by 2 bases and J by 4 bases, and 8 bases separated the two germline ends. Per the germline V gene, CDR1 is MDHEN and CDR2 is SYDVKM. This CDR3 contains 13 residues. The CDR3 protein is CASSLSGTETQYF. CDR3 sequence (DNA): TGTGCCAGCAGTTTAAGCGGCACAGAGACCCAGTACTTC.

This chain connects TRBV19 to TRBJ1-2, with 8 bases that match TRBD1. Germline V gene data show CDR1 as LNHDA and CDR2 as SQIVND (reference sequence). The CDR3 totals 15 residues. V shed 7 bases and J 4 bases; nucleotides not matched to a gene: 11. CDR3 coding DNA: TGTGCCAGTACCCTGGACAGGGCGAAAATCTATGGCTACACCTTC. Its translation is CASTLDRAKIYGYTF.

V gene TRBV11-2 combines with J gene TRBJ2-7, with 9 bases identical to TRBD1. Trimming removed 5 bases from V and 1 base from J; junction bases left unmatched: 15. CDR1 is SGHAT and CDR2 is FQNNGV in the germline V gene. The CDR3 has 18 amino acids. The CDR3 reads CASSLRVTGTGTSYEQYF. The CDR3 bases are TGTGCCAGCAGCCTCCGCGTAACCGGGACAGGGACGTCCTACGAGCAGTACTTC.